A single sample gave rise to the 21 T cell receptor beta chains below, sequenced in a study of shared clonotypes between healthy human individuals. Method: immunoSEQ multiplex PCR; TCRdb's copy keeps in-frame clones and lacks some. The sample lists about 2.1 million clones, about 92% occurring once. The naive CD8 population came from CD45RO-negative cells selected for CCR7, without terminally differentiated effector memory CD45RA+ cells. The sequenced sample was naive CD8+ T cells from PBMCs. The origin of the receptors is a man younger than 30 in good health. Some clones in this sample may be carry-over from other donors' samples.

The chain employs TRBV13 and TRBJ2-7; the D gene is possibly TRBD1 (5 bases). The CDR3 consists of 14 residues. Deletions cut 2 bases from V and 1 base from J, with 9 bases between. Germline CDR1 PRHDT, CDR2 FYEKMQ (reference sequence). CDR3: CASSLPDTSYEQYF. CDR3 coding DNA: TGTGCCAGCAGCTTACCGGACACTTCCTACGAGCAGTACTTC.

The chain links TRBV7-9 to TRBJ2-5; D remains unclear. Between the trimmed V and J ends, which lost 1 base and 1 base, there was a span of 16 bases. The CDR3 extends over 17 amino acids. Germline lookup yields CDR1 SEHNR and CDR2 FQNEAQ (reference sequence). The CDR3 bases are TGTGCCAGCAGCTTAGTGCCAGGATTTGAACCCCAAGAGACCCAGTACTTC. Translation gives CASSLVPGFEPQETQYF.

This chain joins TRBV2 and TRBJ1-4; D gene unclear. CDR1 is SNHLY, CDR2 FYNNEI, per germline. The CDR3 has 14 residues. Trimming took off 5 bases at V and 2 bases at J, with 9 bases between the two ends. This CDR3 is CASSRPDTNEKLFF. CDR3 DNA sequence: TGTGCCAGCAGTCGCCCAGATACTAATGAAAAACTGTTTTTT.

The chain recombines TRBV2 with TRBJ2-2, with D maybe TRBD2 (6 bases). This CDR3 has 14 residues. Germline CDR1 reads SNHLY; CDR2 reads FYNNEI. Trimming pared 6 bases from V and 7 bases from J, leaving 15 bases between. The CDR3 here is CASRGSGVLGELFF. CDR3 in DNA: TGTGCCAGCAGGGGCTCGGGGGTTCTCGGGGAGCTGTTTTTT.

This chain uses TRBV28 with TRBJ2-7; 10 positions agree with TRBD1. The CDR3 is made up of 15 amino acids. Germline values: CDR1 MDHEN, CDR2 SYDVKM. Germline trimming cut 6 bases from V and 0 bases from J; bases unmatched to any gene: 5. The CDR3 region is CASSTGTGVSYEQYF. CDR3 in DNA: TGTGCCAGCAGCACCGGGACAGGGGTCTCCTACGAGCAGTACTTC. Full variable domain (remainder filled in from reference TRBV28 and TRBJ2-7): DVKVTQSSRYLVKRTGEKVFLECVQDMDHENMFWYRQDPGLGLRLIYFSYDVKMKEKGDIPEGYSVSREKKERFSLILESASTNQTSMYLCASSTGTGVSYEQYFGPGTRLTVT.

This clone appeared once. J is TRBJ1-3 and V is TRBV7-6, with D perhaps matching TRBD1 (5 bases). Between the trimmed V and J ends, which lost 1 base and 0 bases, there was a span of 10 bases. Germline CDR1 is SGHVS and CDR2 is FNYEAQ. This CDR3 comprises 16 residues. The CDR3 DNA sequence: TGTGCCAGCAGCTTAGATCGACAGAGCTCTGGAAACACCATATATTTT. Its protein is CASSLDRQSSGNTIYF.

V is TRBV4-1 and J is TRBJ2-5, with 14 bases lining up with TRBD2. Trimming removed 1 base from V and 1 base from J; junction bases left unmatched: 5. Germline V gives CDR1 MGHRA, CDR2 YSYEKL. There are 18 residues in the CDR3. DNA for the CDR3: TGCGCCAGCAGCCAAGGGACTAGCGGGAGGTACCCCCAAGAGACCCAGTACTTC. Amino acids: CASSQGTSGRYPQETQYF.

This chain joins TRBV6-5 and TRBJ2-3; no clear D. Trimming pared 2 bases from V and 4 bases from J, leaving 7 bases between. Germline CDR1 is MNHEY and CDR2 is SVGAGI. CDR3 length equals 13 residues. The CDR3 region is CASSYVGADTQYF. The CDR3 DNA follows: TGTGCCAGCAGTTACGTTGGGGCAGATACGCAGTATTTT.

This clone was detected once. The genes are TRBV30 and TRBJ2-3; 9 positions match TRBD2. V was pared by 3 bases and J by 2 bases, with 15 bases of the junction left unmatched. CDR3 length: 18 amino acids. Germline CDR1 is GTSNPN and CDR2 is SVGIG (reference sequence). CDR3 residues: CAWRPTVFASGTTDTQYF. The CDR3 coding sequence is TGTGCCTGGAGGCCGACGGTTTTCGCTAGCGGGACCACAGATACGCAGTATTTT. The full variable domain, in which reference TRBV30 and TRBJ2-3 provide the parts outside the CDR3, is SQTIHQWPATLVQPVGSPLSLECTVEGTSNPNLYWYRQAAGRGLQLLFYSVGIGQISSEVPQNLSASRPQDRQFILSSKKLLLSDSGFYLCAWRPTVFASGTTDTQYFGPGTRLTVL.

The chain links TRBV9 to TRBJ1-2; maybe TRBD1 (6 bases). The CDR3 is 16 amino acids. V was cut by 4 bases and J by 0 bases, with 16 bases left in between. In germline, CDR1 is SGDLS, CDR2 YYNGEE. The CDR3 loop reads CASSTPRTDSNYGYTF. The CDR3 DNA reads TGTGCCAGCAGCACCCCTCGGACAGATTCTAACTATGGCTACACCTTC.

The chain employs TRBV2 and TRBJ2-7; 7 bases are a match to TRBD1. Germline values: CDR1 SNHLY, CDR2 FYNNEI. CDR3 length: 13 residues. With V trimmed by 6 bases and J by 4 bases, 6 bases remained unmatched. CDR3 bases: TGTGCCAGCAGGGGACAGTTAACGTACGAGCAGTACTTC. Encoded protein: CASRGQLTYEQYF.

The count of this clone is one. The chain recombines TRBV9 with TRBJ1-2; D is unresolved. This CDR3 comprises 11 residues. Trimming shortened V by 3 bases and J by 7 bases, and 7 bases separated the two germline ends. The germline gives CDR1 SGDLS, CDR2 YYNGEE. CDR3: CASSAGFGYTF. CDR3 bases: TGTGCCAGCAGCGCTGGTTTTGGCTACACCTTC.

The count of this clone is one. This sequence joins TRBV7-8 and TRBJ2-7, with D maybe TRBD2 (7 bases). Trimming removed 0 bases at V and 3 bases at J, with 15 bases between. The CDR3 consists of 16 residues. Germline V gene sequence: CDR1 SGHVS, CDR2 FQNEAQ. The CDR3 DNA sequence: TGTGCCAGCAGCTTAGCGGCGGCGGGGGCAGGCTACGAGCAGTACTTC. This encodes CASSLAAAGAGYEQYF.

The chain has TRBV11-2 and TRBJ2-3; weak D call: TRBD2 (5 bases). Germline V CDR1 and CDR2: SGHAT, FQNNGV. V lost 3 bases and J 7 bases, leaving 17 bases between the germline ends. The CDR3 runs to 15 residues. The CDR3 here is CASSFLSGSLYTQYF. CDR3 in DNA: TGTGCCAGCAGCTTCCTCAGCGGTTCATTATATACGCAGTATTTT. Filled out from reference TRBV11-2 and TRBJ2-3, the complete variable domain reads EAGVAQSPRYKIIEKRQSVAFWCNPISGHATLYWYQQILGQGPKLLIQFQNNGVVDDSQLPKDRFSAERLKGVDSTLKIQPAKLEDSAVYLCASSFLSGSLYTQYFGPGTRLTVL.

This clone was recorded once. This chain connects TRBV4-1 to TRBJ1-5; TRBD1 might be the D (5 bases). CDR3 size: 14 residues. Germline values: CDR1 MGHRA, CDR2 YSYEKL. The V end lost 2 bases, the J end lost 6 bases, and 11 bases lay between the germline ends. CDR3 nucleotides: TGCGCCAGCAGCCAAATCGGGACTCTTCAGCCCCAGCATTTT. It translates to CASSQIGTLQPQHF.

The chain has TRBV19 and TRBJ1-1; D remains unclear. CDR3 length equals 13 residues. V was shortened by 4 bases and J by 1 base, with 7 bases between the two germline ends. Germline CDR1 and CDR2: LNHDA and SQIVND (reference sequence). The CDR3 DNA reads TGTGCCAGTAGTACCCCAGCGAACACTGAAGCTTTCTTT. It specifies CASSTPANTEAFF.

This chain connects TRBV29-1 to TRBJ2-1; 9 nucleotides match TRBD2. The CDR3 is 15 residues long. Germline V gene lookup returns CDR1 SQVTM and CDR2 ANQGSEA. CDR3 in DNA: TGCACGTCGTGGGGAGCGGGAGGATCCTACAATGAGCAGTTCTTC. This sequence encodes CTSWGAGGSYNEQFF.

The chain couples TRBV12-2 to TRBJ1-2; the tabulated D call, TRBD1, remains unverified against the DNA. TRBV12-2 has pseudogene status. The CDR3 sequence is 13 residues long. This chain's CDR3 is CASRSYYRVGYTF. CDR3 coding DNA: TGTGCAAGTCGCTCCTATTACAGGGTTGGCTACACCTTC.

V gene TRBV7-2 combines with J gene TRBJ2-7; D uncertain. Germline values: CDR1 SGHTA, CDR2 FQGNSA. V shed 2 bases and J shed 1 base, with 6 bases lying between them. CDR3 length equals 13 residues. Here the CDR3 reads CASSLRVSYEQYF. CDR3 coding DNA: TGTGCCAGCAGCTTACGCGTTTCCTACGAGCAGTACTTC.

This clone was seen only once. CDR3 sequence reads: CASSLEGGAWVNTEAFF. The CDR3 region has the DNA TGTGCCAGCAGCTTAGAGGGCGGAGCATGGGTAAACACTGAAGCTTTCTTT. This chain links TRBV7-6 with TRBJ1-1; no clear D gene. CDR1 SGHVS and CDR2 FNYEAQ come from the germline V gene. This CDR3 comprises 17 residues. V gave up 1 base and J gave up 2 bases, with 17 bases separating them.

This clone was recorded only once. The chain carries TRBV11-2 and TRBJ2-5, with 11 bases matching TRBD2. Germline loops: CDR1 SGHAT, CDR2 FQNNGV. V trimming: 5 bases; J trimming: 3 bases; junction bases outside the gene matches: 5. This CDR3 has 15 amino acids. The CDR3 bases are TGTGCCAGCAGCATGGGACTAGCGGAGAAAGAGACCCAGTACTTC. Translation gives CASSMGLAEKETQYF.